This T cell receptor beta chain was recorded in a study of shared clonotypes between healthy human individuals. Study-level results: Generation probabilities were higher for clonotypes shared across all four sorted-subset donors than for unshared ones.

On this clone: Its target is not known.

This table comes from immunoSEQ multiplex PCR, and its TCRdb copy is limited to in-frame clones, with some not included. This sample has 2 million to 2.5 million clones; roughly 93% occur once, and the top ten carry 0.35% to 0.45%. The CDR3 covers 15 residues. Deletions cut 4 bases from V and 0 bases from J, with 14 bases between. Per the germline V gene, CDR1 is SGHRS and CDR2 is YFSETQ. The sample was naive CD4+ T cells from PBMCs. The sample's subset: CD45RA+ positively selected. The TCR was taken from a man aged 18 to 29 in good health. Some clones in this sample may be carry-over from other donors' samples. The chain couples TRBV5-1 to TRBJ2-7; TRBD2 is a possible D gene (6 bases). CDR3 in DNA: TGCGCCAGCAGCAGGGACTCGAGGGTCTCCTACGAGCAGTACTTC. It specifies CASSRDSRVSYEQYF. Combining the CDR3 with reference TRBV5-1 and TRBJ2-7 gives the whole variable domain KAGVTQTPRYLIKTRGQQVTLSCSPISGHRSVSWYQQTPGQGLQFLFEYFSETQRNKGNFPGRFSGRQFSNSRSEMNVSTLELGDSALYLCASSRDSRVSYEQYFGPGTRLTVT.